Below are 20 T cell receptor beta chains sequenced from a single sample in a study of blood T cell repertoires in COVID-19. This table comes from immunoSEQ multiplex PCR, and its TCRdb copy is limited to in-frame clones, with some not included. The data show roughly 120,000 clones, less than 85% seen once. Sequences were obtained from peripheral blood. All receptors derive from a woman aged 60-75 years with acute or convalescent COVID-19.

This chain uses TRBV27 with TRBJ1-5; no reliable D call. Deletions cut 9 bases from V and 0 bases from J, with 15 bases between. In germline, CDR1 is MNHEY, CDR2 SMNVEV (reference sequence). The CDR3 loop spans 15 amino acids. CDR3 amino acids: CASREGIISNQPQHF. CDR3 bases: TGTGCCAGTCGCGAGGGAATTATTAGCAATCAGCCCCAGCATTTT.

This chain connects TRBV20-1 to TRBJ2-1, with D unclear. This CDR3 is 11 amino acids long. Germline V gene data show CDR1 as DFQATT and CDR2 as SNEGSKA (reference sequence). Trimming removed 1 base at V and 9 bases at J, with 7 bases between. The CDR3 loop reads CSARVRSEQFF. CDR3 sequence (DNA): TGCAGTGCTAGAGTTAGGAGTGAGCAGTTCTTC.

The rearrangement joins TRBV27 to TRBJ1-2; 8 nucleotides agree with TRBD1. CDR3 length equals 14 residues. Germline CDR1 reads MNHEY; CDR2 reads SMNVEV (reference sequence). V lost 4 bases and J lost 4; bases outside the gene matches: 5. The CDR3 nucleotides are TGTGCCAGCAGTTCCGGACAGGGATCCTATGGCTACACCTTC. Translation gives CASSSGQGSYGYTF.

V is TRBV30 and J is TRBJ1-1; D unclear. V lost 2 bases and J 9 bases, leaving 22 bases between the germline ends. CDR1 is GTSNPN, CDR2 SVGIG, per germline (reference sequence). The CDR3 consists of 15 residues. The CDR3 bases are TGTGCCTGGAGTCCACCAGATTACAGAGCATCTAAAGCTTTCTTT. It translates to CAWSPPDYRASKAFF.

This chain links TRBV11-2 with TRBJ2-7; 7 nucleotides line up with TRBD1. Germline CDR1 reads SGHAT; CDR2 reads FQNNGV. This CDR3 contains 17 residues. Trimming cost V 5 bases and J 0 bases; bases outside gene matches: 13. CDR3 protein: CASSLYPGTASSYEQYF. DNA for the CDR3: TGTGCCAGCAGCCTTTATCCTGGGACAGCTAGCTCCTACGAGCAGTACTTC.

Regarding this clone: Other DNA sequences in the same sample also yield this CDR3. J is TRBJ2-7 and V is TRBV18; D is perhaps TRBD2 (6 bases). Trimming stripped 6 bases from V and 3 bases from J, with 12 bases between. This CDR3 is built from 13 residues. Germline loops: CDR1 KGHSH, CDR2 LQKENI. CDR3 DNA sequence: TGTGCCAGCTCGCCCGGAGGGGACTACGAGCAGTACTTC. The encoded protein is CASSPGGDYEQYF.

A few counts support this clone. The chain is built from TRBV19 and TRBJ1-2, with 8 bases identical to TRBD1. Germline loops: CDR1 LNHDA, CDR2 SQIVND (reference sequence). Unmatched junction bases numbered 9, after V lost 7 bases and J lost 5 bases. The CDR3 is made up of 14 amino acids. Here the CDR3 reads CASTTGVGLYGYTF. In nucleotides, the CDR3 is TGTGCCAGTACGACAGGGGTTGGTTTGTATGGCTACACCTTC.

This chain uses TRBV3-1 (or the pseudogene TRBV3-2) with TRBJ1-2, with 12 positions matching TRBD1. The ends lost 4 bases at V and 0 bases at J; junction bases unmatched: 9. This CDR3 comprises 18 residues. CDR1 and CDR2 from the germline V gene are LGHDT and YNNKEL (reference sequence). For the CDR3, the DNA is TGTGCCAGCAGCCCTAAGGGGACAGGGGGCCTATCTAACTATGGCTACACCTTC. This encodes CASSPKGTGGLSNYGYTF.

The J gene is TRBJ2-3, the V gene TRBV6-1; D may be TRBD2 (6 bases). Germline loops: CDR1 MNHNS, CDR2 SASEGT. Trimming took off 2 bases at V and 3 bases at J, with 18 bases between the two ends. CDR3 length: 17 amino acids. The CDR3, as DNA: TGTGCCAGCAGTGAACTCGGTCCAGGAGGGACGACAGATACGCAGTATTTT. The encoded protein is CASSELGPGGTTDTQYF.

The rearrangement joins TRBV7-9 to TRBJ1-2, with D possibly TRBD1 on 5 matching bases. The CDR3 is 14 residues long. Trimming took 2 bases from V and 4 from J, leaving 11 bases between them. Germline V CDR1 and CDR2: SEHNR, FQNEAQ (reference sequence). The CDR3 DNA reads TGTGCCAGCAGCTTACGGGGGAGTCCCTATGGCTACACCTTC. Protein sequence: CASSLRGSPYGYTF.

The chain links TRBV5-1 to TRBJ1-1; tentatively, D is TRBD1 (5 bases). The CDR3 runs to 15 residues. Germline CDR1 SGHRS, CDR2 YFSETQ. The V end was cut by 4 bases, the J end by 7 bases, with 20 bases between. The CDR3 is CASSPNPGRDFEAFF. The CDR3 nucleotides are TGCGCCAGCAGCCCTAATCCCGGACGGGACTTTGAAGCTTTCTTT.

This clone was recorded a few times. This chain joins TRBV9 and TRBJ1-3, with 7 bases matching TRBD1. V lost 2 bases to trimming and J lost 3 bases; unmatched junction nucleotides: 14. The CDR3 sequence is 18 residues long. CDR1 SGDLS and CDR2 YYNGEE come from the germline V gene. The CDR3 region has the DNA TGTGCCAGCAGCGTCCCTGATGGGACACAGGGGAATGGAAACACCATATATTTT. Protein product: CASSVPDGTQGNGNTIYF.

The chain carries TRBV14 and TRBJ1-4; unclear D gene. The V gene's germline CDR1 is SGHDN and CDR2 FVKESK. V shed 4 bases and J shed 8 bases, with 11 bases lying between them. The CDR3 totals 13 residues. CDR3 loop: CASSREFGEKLFF. The CDR3 DNA sequence: TGTGCCAGCAGCCGGGAGTTTGGGGAAAAACTGTTTTTT.

V usage is TRBV9 and J usage is TRBJ1-1; the D gene is possibly TRBD1 (6 bases). The germline V gene encodes CDR1 SGDLS and CDR2 YYNGEE. Trimming removed 3 bases from V and 3 bases from J, with 12 bases in between. This CDR3 is built from 14 residues. The CDR3, as DNA: TGTGCCAGCAGCGCGGACAGCTGGGACACTGAAGCTTTCTTT. The encoded protein is CASSADSWDTEAFF.

This clone was detected only once. V usage is TRBV6-1 and J usage is TRBJ1-2; tentative D call: TRBD1 (6 bases). This CDR3 contains 14 residues. V dropped 3 bases and J dropped 1 base, with 9 bases sitting between them. CDR1 and CDR2 (germline): MNHNS, SASEGT. CDR3 nucleotide sequence: TGTGCCAGCAGTGACCAACAGGGTAACTATGGCTACACCTTC. Its translation is CASSDQQGNYGYTF.

V is TRBV5-1 and J is TRBJ1-6; D gene unclear. In germline, CDR1 is SGHRS, CDR2 YFSETQ. Trimming shortened V by 2 bases and J by 2 bases, and 5 bases separated the two germline ends. The CDR3 has 14 residues. The CDR3 nucleotides are TGCGCCAGCAGCTTTGACACCTATAATTCACCCCTCCACTTT. Translation gives CASSFDTYNSPLHF.

The gene calls are TRBV30 and TRBJ2-2; D remains unclear. Germline V gene sequence: CDR1 GTSNPN, CDR2 SVGIG (reference sequence). The length of the CDR3 is 13 residues. The V end lost 5 bases, the J end lost 3 bases, and 10 bases lay between the germline ends. The CDR3 region has the DNA TGTGCCTGGCCACAGAGATACACCGGGGAGCTGTTTTTT. Residues: CAWPQRYTGELFF. The variable domain in full, completed from reference TRBV30 and TRBJ2-2, reads SQTIHQWPATLVQPVGSPLSLECTVEGTSNPNLYWYRQAAGRGLQLLFYSVGIGQISSEVPQNLSASRPQDRQFILSSKKLLLSDSGFYLCAWPQRYTGELFFGEGSRLTVL.

The chain has TRBV11-2 and TRBJ2-3; tentative D call: TRBD1 (5 bases). This CDR3 is built from 13 residues. Between the trimmed V and J ends, which lost 0 bases and 4 bases, there was a span of 5 bases. Germline loops: CDR1 SGHAT, CDR2 FQNNGV. In DNA form, the CDR3 reads TGTGCCAGCAGCTTAGACAGGGCAGATACGCAGTATTTT. Encoded protein: CASSLDRADTQYF.

Points on this clone: Other DNA sequences in this sample translate to the same CDR3. The J gene is TRBJ1-2, the V gene TRBV5-6; D is unclear. V lost 4 bases to trimming and J lost 2 bases, with 3 bases between them. This CDR3 contains 11 residues. The germline CDR1 and CDR2 sequences are SGHDT and YYEEEE. This chain's CDR3 is CASSLNYGYTF. For the CDR3, the DNA is TGTGCCAGCAGCCTGAACTATGGCTACACCTTC.

The chain joins TRBV5-6 to TRBJ1-2; D is uncertain. This CDR3 spans 15 amino acids. Germline V gives CDR1 SGHDT, CDR2 YYEEEE. V lost 0 bases and J lost 5, with 14 bases in between. CDR3 region: CASSLDPGSIYGYTF. In DNA form, the CDR3 reads TGTGCCAGCAGCTTGGATCCCGGTTCAATTTATGGCTACACCTTC.